The rows below give T cell receptor beta chains drawn from one sample of a study of cytomegalovirus exposure and HLA in healthy donors. This table comes from immunoSEQ multiplex PCR, and its TCRdb copy is limited to in-frame clones, with some not included. Of approximately 120,000 clones in the sample, 60% to 80% were seen once. The sequencing input was PBMCs. These receptors all stem from a woman between 45 and 60 years old in good health and CMV-seronegative. Both conserved end residues are part of each CDR3. The D gene is left open where the match is weak. Expanded clones get a size class; other rows say once, few or many, or leave the size out.

J: TRBJ2-7; V: TRBV4-3; D: -; size: -; DNA: TGCGCCAGCAGCCCGGACAGGGAGGGAGAGCAGTACTTC; CDR3: CASSPDREGEQYF
J: TRBJ2-1; V: TRBV4-3; D: TRBD2; size: -; DNA: TGCGCCAGCAGCCAGACAGCGGGACTCTACAATGAGCAGTTCTTC; CDR3: CASSQTAGLYNEQFF
J: TRBJ1-1; V: TRBV29-1; D: -; size: -; DNA: TGCAGCGTGCTAAACACTGAAGCTTTCTTT; CDR3: CSVLNTEAFF
J: TRBJ1-1; V: TRBV15; D: -; size: once; DNA: TGTGCCACCAGCCGCTCCAGGCCGACAGCCCTCCTTGAAGCTTTCTTT; CDR3: CATSRSRPTALLEAFF
J: TRBJ2-1; V: TRBV11-3; D: TRBD2; size: -; DNA: TGTGCCAGCAGCTTAGTGTCTAGCGGGGTATCCAATGAGCAGTTCTTC; CDR3: CASSLVSSGVSNEQFF
J: TRBJ2-4; V: TRBV7-8; D: -; size: -; DNA: TGTGCCAGCAGCGCTGCTAGAGGCGACATTCAGTACTTC; CDR3: CASSAARGDIQYF
J: TRBJ2-3; V: TRBV11-3; D: -; size: -; DNA: TGTGCCAGCAGCATAGGTGGGCTGGGTACGCAGTATTTT; CDR3: CASSIGGLGTQYF
J: TRBJ1-1; V: TRBV18; D: TRBD1; size: once; DNA: TGTGCCAGCTACCAGGGGGCCAACACTGAAGCTTTCTTT; CDR3: CASYQGANTEAFF
J: TRBJ2-3; V: TRBV11-1; D: -; size: few; DNA: TGTGCCAGCAGCTTAGCGGCGGGTTTACACACAGATACGCAGTATTTT; CDR3: CASSLAAGLHTDTQYF
J: TRBJ1-5; V: TRBV28; D: -; size: -; DNA: TGTGCCAGCGGCTCGACCGCTCGAGGGGGGGATCAGCCCCAGCATTTT; CDR3: CASGSTARGGDQPQHF
J: TRBJ2-4; V: TRBV21-1; D: -; size: -; DNA: TGTGCCAGCAGCAAAGCTCTTGGGACAGGGGGCGGATTAGCCAAAAACATTCAGTACTTC; CDR3: CASSKALGTGGGLAKNIQYF